The TCR beta chain under discussion was sequenced for a study of identical twins. The length of the CDR3 is 15 residues. With 8 bases removed from V and 4 bases from J, the gap between germline ends came to 19 bases. MiXCR, applied by TCRdb to the 5' RACE reads, yields one record per CDR3 protein. The data show some 1,700,000 distinct CDR3 sequences, 32% seen once. The chain recombines TRBV12-3 or TRBV12-4 with TRBJ2-3; weak D call: TRBD2 (6 bases). The clonotype comes from a newborn girl in good health. The sample taken for sequencing was cord blood. In nucleotides, the CDR3 is TGTGCCAGCTCCCGGGAGCACGCTAGAGCAGATACGCAGTATTTT. It specifies CASSREHARADTQYF.